A selection of T cell receptor beta chains follows, all from one sample in a study of blood T cells in healthy people across ages. MiXCR, applied by TCRdb to the 5' RACE reads, yields one record per CDR3 protein. Of 900,000 to 950,000 distinct CDR3 sequences in the sample, about 27% were seen once. This sample also appeared in a second study, on T cells of mothers and their children.

Sequenced input: blood. The source of these receptors is a woman aged 40 to 55 in good health. Both conserved end residues are part of each CDR3. The D gene is left open where the match is weak. A clone size is listed for some rows: how often the clone was seen (once, few, many), or a class if it is expanded.

V gene,clone size,D gene,J gene,CDR3 DNA,CDR3 protein
TRBV6-6,many,-,TRBJ2-7,TGTGCCAGCAGTTACTCGGCAGGGGCCTCCTACGAGCAGTACTTC,CASSYSAGASYEQYF
TRBV10-3,few,-,TRBJ2-5,TGTGCCATCAATTCGAACGTGGGGACCCAGGAGACCCAGTACTTC,CAINSNVGTQETQYF
TRBV12-3/TRBV12-4,few,TRBD2,TRBJ2-3,TGTGCCAGCAGGCTAGCGGGAAAGAGCACAGATACGCAGTATTTT,CASRLAGKSTDTQYF
TRBV27,few,-,TRBJ1-5,TGTGCCAGCAGTTCCAGGGAGGGTCAGCCCCAGCATTTT,CASSSREGQPQHF
TRBV28,-,-,TRBJ1-2,TGTGCCAGCAGTTTACTTGTCGGGGAACACTATGGCTACACCTTC,CASSLLVGEHYGYTF
TRBV28,few,-,TRBJ1-1,TGTGCCAGCAGTCACGTGACAGAGAACACTGAAGCTTTCTTT,CASSHVTENTEAFF
TRBV2,-,-,TRBJ2-1,TGTGCCAGCAGGGAGACAAGTAGCCAAGAGACCCAGTTCTTC,CASRETSSQETQFF
TRBV7-2,-,-,TRBJ2-5,TGTGCCAGCAGCTCCAAAGGGCAAGGAGAGACCCAGTACTTC,CASSSKGQGETQYF
TRBV5-6,many,-,TRBJ2-3,TGTGCCAGCAGTCCTGACCGCACAGATACGCAGTATTTT,CASSPDRTDTQYF
TRBV9,-,-,TRBJ2-7,TGTGCCAGCAGCGTGACCCCAGGGGCGGGCCACGAGCAGTACTTC,CASSVTPGAGHEQYF
TRBV2,-,-,TRBJ2-7,TGTGCCAGCAGTATTAGACAGATCTACGAGCAGTACTTC,CASSIRQIYEQYF
TRBV19,-,-,TRBJ1-1,TGTGCCAGCCGGGCCAAGGGCAACACTGAAGCTTTCTTT,CASRAKGNTEAFF
TRBV7-9,few,-,TRBJ2-1,TGTGCCAGCAAGGGCACCGAGGGCCACTACAATGAGCAGTTCTTC,CASKGTEGHYNEQFF
TRBV7-2,few,-,TRBJ1-2,TGTGCCAGCAGCTTAGCAGTCGGCAGCAGGAAAGGACCCTTAAACTATGGCTACACCTTC,CASSLAVGSRKGPLNYGYTF
TRBV4-1,few,TRBD2,TRBJ2-1,TGCGCCAGCAGCCAAGATTCGACTAGCGGGGGGTACAATGAGCAGTTCTTC,CASSQDSTSGGYNEQFF